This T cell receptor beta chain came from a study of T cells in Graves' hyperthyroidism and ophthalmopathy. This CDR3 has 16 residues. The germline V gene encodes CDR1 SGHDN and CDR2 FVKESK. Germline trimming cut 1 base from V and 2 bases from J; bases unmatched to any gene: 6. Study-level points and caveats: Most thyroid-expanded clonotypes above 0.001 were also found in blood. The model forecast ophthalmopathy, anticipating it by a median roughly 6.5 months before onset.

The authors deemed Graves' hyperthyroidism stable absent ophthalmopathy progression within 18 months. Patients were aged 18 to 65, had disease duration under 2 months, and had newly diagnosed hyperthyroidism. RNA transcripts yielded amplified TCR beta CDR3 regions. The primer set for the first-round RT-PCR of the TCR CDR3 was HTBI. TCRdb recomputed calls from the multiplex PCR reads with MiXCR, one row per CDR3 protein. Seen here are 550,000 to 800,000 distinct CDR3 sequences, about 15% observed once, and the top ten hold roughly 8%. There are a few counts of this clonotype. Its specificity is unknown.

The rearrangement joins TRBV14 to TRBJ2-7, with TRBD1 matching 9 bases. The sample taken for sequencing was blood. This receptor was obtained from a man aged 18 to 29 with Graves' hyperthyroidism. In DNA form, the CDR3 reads TGTGCCAGCAGCCAAGTGGGGACAGGGAATCCCTACGAGCAGTACTTC. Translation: CASSQVGTGNPYEQYF.